These 20 T cell receptor beta chains came from one sample sequenced in a study of blood T cell repertoires in COVID-19. TCRdb's copy holds only in-frame clones and misses some; the assay was immunoSEQ multiplex PCR. The sample shows roughly 310,000 clones, around nine tenths of them seen only once. Sequenced sample: PBMCs or T cells enriched from blood (not recorded which). The origin of the receptors is a woman aged 40 to 55 who had recovered from COVID-19.

The J gene is TRBJ2-2, the V gene TRBV2, with 8 bases matching TRBD1. The V gene's germline CDR1 is SNHLY and CDR2 FYNNEI. V gave up 8 bases and J gave up 1 base; unmatched junction bases: 6. This CDR3 is built from 15 residues. CDR3: CASGGTGLNTGELFF. The CDR3 DNA follows: TGTGCCAGCGGGGGGACAGGATTGAACACCGGGGAGCTGTTTTTT. The whole variable domain, remainder taken from reference TRBV2 and TRBJ2-2, is EPEVTQTPSHQVTQMGQEVILRCVPISNHLYFYWYRQILGQKVEFLVSFYNNEISEKSEIFDDQFSVERPDGSNFTLKIRSTKLEDSAMYFCASGGTGLNTGELFFGEGSRLTVL.

This clone was seen a handful of times. Other DNA sequences in the same sample also yield this CDR3. The rearrangement joins TRBV2 to TRBJ1-5, with TRBD1 matching over 7 bases. Trimming at V came to 0 bases and at J to 2 bases, leaving 4 bases not matched to a gene. This CDR3 region has 16 residues. Germline CDR1 SNHLY, CDR2 FYNNEI. The CDR3 DNA is TGTGCCAGCAGTGAAGCGCTAGGACAGGGCAATCAGCCCCAGCATTTT. The encoded protein is CASSEALGQGNQPQHF.

V is TRBV3-1 (or the pseudogene TRBV3-2) and J is TRBJ1-2; a weak D match, TRBD1 (5 bases). CDR1 and CDR2 from the germline V gene are LGHDT and YNNKEL (reference sequence). V was pared by 4 bases and J by 4 bases, with 13 bases between. The CDR3 has 14 residues. The DNA for the CDR3 is TGTGCCAGCAGCCTGTCGGGGGGAACCTATGGCTACACCTTC. Translating gives CASSLSGGTYGYTF.

CDR3: CASSLAGQGNTEAFF. In DNA, the CDR3 is TGTGCCAGCAGTTTGGCAGGACAGGGGAACACTGAAGCTTTCTTT. The rearrangement joins TRBV2 to TRBJ1-1, with 8 nucleotides matching TRBD1. Germline CDR1 and CDR2: SNHLY and FYNNEI. The length of the CDR3 is 15 residues. Trimming cost V 5 bases and J 1 base; bases outside gene matches: 6.

The CDR3 loop reads CASSWDSSTEAFF. The CDR3 coding sequence is TGTGCCAGCAGCTGGGACAGCTCCACTGAAGCTTTCTTT. The chain employs TRBV11-1 and TRBJ1-1, with 7 bases aligning to TRBD1. J lost 4 bases, V lost 4 bases, and 3 bases had no gene match. There are 13 residues in the CDR3. Germline assignment: CDR1 SGHAT and CDR2 FQDESV (reference sequence).

The V gene is TRBV18, the J gene TRBJ2-1; 13 bases agree with TRBD2. Germline CDR1 KGHSH, CDR2 LQKENI. Trimming cost V 3 bases and J 7 bases; bases outside gene matches: 6. This CDR3 spans 16 amino acids. The CDR3 nucleotides are TGTGCCAGCTCACCTCTGACTAGCGGGGGGAAGAATGAGCAGTTCTTC. Translated: CASSPLTSGGKNEQFF. The full variable domain, rest sourced from reference TRBV18 and TRBJ2-1, is NAGVMQNPRHLVRRRGQEARLRCSPMKGHSHVYWYRQLPEEGLKFMVYLQKENIIDESGMPKERFSAEFPKEGPSILRIQQVVRGDSAAYFCASSPLTSGGKNEQFFGPGTRLTVL.

The gene calls are TRBV6-5 and TRBJ2-5; 8 bases are shared with TRBD2. Germline V CDR1 and CDR2: MNHEY, SVGAGI. The CDR3 extends over 11 amino acids. Germline trimming cut 4 bases from V and 13 bases from J; bases unmatched to any gene: 5. The CDR3 loop reads CASSLAGLRYF. The CDR3 nucleotides read TGTGCCAGCAGTTTAGCGGGGCTCAGGTACTTC.

The V and J genes are TRBV29-1 and TRBJ2-7; 11 bases match TRBD2. Germline loops: CDR1 SQVTM, CDR2 ANQGSEA. V shed 0 bases and J 3 bases; nucleotides not matched to a gene: 4. The CDR3 sequence is 15 residues long. This chain's CDR3 is CSVEELAGAFYEQYF. CDR3 in DNA: TGCAGCGTTGAAGAACTAGCGGGAGCCTTCTACGAGCAGTACTTC.

This chain links TRBV5-1 with TRBJ2-1, with TRBD1 as a possible D gene (6 bases). Germline V gene sequence: CDR1 SGHRS, CDR2 YFSETQ. The CDR3 has 13 amino acids. Trimming took 4 bases from V and 6 from J, leaving 11 bases between them. The CDR3 DNA reads TGCGCCAGCAGCAACAGGGTACGCAATGAGCAGTTCTTC. Its translation: CASSNRVRNEQFF.

DNA of the CDR3: TGTGCCAGCAGCAGGACAGGGGGGCCCTACGAGCAGTACTTC. Translation gives CASSRTGGPYEQYF. The chain links TRBV28 to TRBJ2-7; TRBD1 agrees at 10 bases. CDR3 size: 14 residues. Per the germline V gene, CDR1 is MDHEN and CDR2 is SYDVKM. The V and J ends lost 6 bases and 2 bases, in that order; junction bases with no gene match: 4.

The rearrangement joins TRBV24-1 to TRBJ2-5; 10 bases agree with TRBD1. J gave up 4 bases and V 3 bases, and 10 bases lay outside the gene matches. CDR1 and CDR2 from the germline V gene are KGHDR and SFDVKD. The CDR3 consists of 17 residues. The CDR3 nucleotides are TGTGCCACCAGTGATGTGCCCGTTGGGACAGGGGTAGAGACCCAGTACTTC. Encoded protein: CATSDVPVGTGVETQYF.

The rearrangement uses TRBV18 and TRBJ1-4; perhaps TRBD1 as D (5 bases). Germline V CDR1 and CDR2: KGHSH, LQKENI. V was shortened by 2 bases and J by 0 bases, with 16 bases between the two germline ends. This CDR3 has 18 residues. This chain's CDR3 is CASSPWLVQTATNEKLFF. The DNA of the CDR3 is TGTGCCAGCTCACCATGGTTAGTACAGACAGCAACTAATGAAAAACTGTTTTTT. Full variable domain (outside the CDR3, taken from reference TRBV18 and TRBJ1-4): NAGVMQNPRHLVRRRGQEARLRCSPMKGHSHVYWYRQLPEEGLKFMVYLQKENIIDESGMPKERFSAEFPKEGPSILRIQQVVRGDSAAYFCASSPWLVQTATNEKLFFGSGTQLSVL.

Many counts were recorded for this clone. The chain employs TRBV19 and TRBJ1-5; TRBD1 aligns across 8 bases. This CDR3 has 14 residues. With 5 bases clipped from V and 5 bases from J, the junction kept 5 bases outside the gene matches. CDR1 and CDR2 from the germline V gene are LNHDA and SQIVND (reference sequence). The CDR3 spells CASSVGQGDQPQHF. DNA for the CDR3: TGTGCCAGTAGTGTAGGACAGGGCGATCAGCCCCAGCATTTT. The full variable domain, completed using reference TRBV19 and TRBJ1-5, is DGGITQSPKYLFRKEGQNVTLSCEQNLNHDAMYWYRQDPGQGLRLIYYSQIVNDFQKGDIAEGYSVSREKKESFPLTVTSAQKNPTAFYLCASSVGQGDQPQHFGDGTRLSIL.

This chain joins TRBV30 and TRBJ2-3; a weak D match, TRBD1 (6 bases). The ends were cut back, 1 base at V and 1 base at J, with 12 bases in the middle. Germline V lookup: CDR1 GTSNPN, CDR2 SVGIG (reference sequence). The CDR3 runs 15 residues. CDR3 DNA sequence: TGTGCCTGGAGTGGACAGGCTTCAGGCACAGATACGCAGTATTTT. Its protein is CAWSGQASGTDTQYF.

This clone has just one count. CDR3 nucleotide sequence: TGCAGCGCGGGACAGGGGGCCGGTGAGCAGTACTTC. Residues: CSAGQGAGEQYF. The genes are TRBV29-1 and TRBJ2-7, with 12 bases lining up with TRBD1. The CDR3 loop spans 12 amino acids. Trimming took 7 bases from V and 7 from J; bases not matched to a gene: 5. Germline values: CDR1 SQVTM, CDR2 ANQGSEA.

This chain connects TRBV28 to TRBJ2-4; the D gene is possibly TRBD2 (5 bases). The V end lost 4 bases, the J end lost 2 bases, and 15 bases lay between the germline ends. Per the germline V gene, CDR1 is MDHEN and CDR2 is SYDVKM. The CDR3 is 16 residues long. CDR3 nucleotide sequence: TGTGCCAGCAGTTCCGGGGAACTCCGAACCAAAAACATTCAGTACTTC. This codes for CASSSGELRTKNIQYF.

As concerns this clone: Additional DNA sequences in this sample encode the identical CDR3. The chain has TRBV19 and TRBJ1-6; perhaps TRBD1 as D (6 bases). Per the germline V gene, CDR1 is LNHDA and CDR2 is SQIVND (reference sequence). This CDR3 contains 14 residues. Trimming pared 6 bases from V and 5 bases from J, leaving 11 bases between. For the CDR3, the DNA is TGTGCCAGTAGAGGGGACACTGATAATTCACCCCTCCACTTT. Translated: CASRGDTDNSPLHF.

The chain uses TRBV5-1 and TRBJ2-7, with 9 bases identical to TRBD1. From germline, CDR1 is SGHRS and CDR2 YFSETQ. The CDR3 sequence is 15 residues long. The J segment lost 5 bases and the V segment lost 0 bases, leaving 6 bases of the junction unmatched. CDR3 sequence reads: CASSLEGQGSNEQYF. The CDR3 bases are TGCGCCAGCAGCTTGGAGGGACAGGGTTCCAACGAGCAGTACTTC.

The genes are TRBV9 and TRBJ2-7, with 8 bases that match TRBD2. The CDR3 spans 14 residues. J lost 3 bases, V lost 1 base, and 3 bases had no gene match. From germline, CDR1 is SGDLS and CDR2 YYNGEE. The CDR3 sequence is CASSVHGTSYEQYF. The CDR3 DNA follows: TGTGCCAGCAGCGTACACGGGACTAGCTACGAGCAGTACTTC.

The chain is built from TRBV11-1 and TRBJ1-1; 11 bases line up with TRBD1. There are 15 residues in the CDR3. Germline V gene sequence: CDR1 SGHAT, CDR2 FQDESV (reference sequence). V lost 5 bases, J lost 2 bases, and 4 bases stayed unmatched. Written as DNA, the CDR3 is TGTGCCAGCAGCCTCCGGACAGGGGGCAACACTGAAGCTTTCTTT. Amino acids: CASSLRTGGNTEAFF. Drawing the rest from reference TRBV11-1 and TRBJ1-1, the complete variable domain is EAEVAQSPRYKITEKSQAVAFWCDPISGHATLYWYRQILGQGPELLVQFQDESVVDDSQLPKDRFSAERLKGVDSTLKIQPAELGDSAMYLCASSLRTGGNTEAFFGQGTRLTVV.